The clone carrying this T cell receptor beta chain was seen only once. This sample is drawn from a study of blood T cell repertoires in COVID-19. Study summary: Sources were T cells, B-cell-depleted T cells, or PBMCs; the material itself was cDNA or gDNA.

Under the authors' procedure: Amplification from reference gene primers served as the basis for estimated nucleated cell counts. The repertoire was sequenced with immunoSEQ multiplex PCR; TCRdb's copy has only in-frame clones and lacks some. V, J and clone size were drawn from that table, and D and trimming were deduced from the DNA. Altogether roughly 180,000 clones are present, about four fifths being singletons, with the ten largest covering approximately 9.9%. Seattle enrolled patients during active infection and tracked them longitudinally. Germline V gives CDR1 DFQATT, CDR2 SNEGSKA (reference sequence). With 3 bases clipped from V and 3 bases from J, the junction kept 4 bases outside the gene matches. This CDR3 region has 13 residues.

The chain has TRBV20-1 and TRBJ1-1; 7 nucleotides line up with TRBD1. The clonotype comes from a woman aged 40 to 55 with COVID-19, enrolled during active disease. What was sequenced was peripheral blood. This CDR3 reads CSASRGGHTEAFF. In nucleotides, the CDR3 is TGCAGTGCTAGTCGAGGGGGCCACACTGAAGCTTTCTTT.